The present T cell receptor (beta chain) was sequenced within a study of T cell responses to AZD1222 COVID-19 vaccine. Sequencing was performed with immunoSEQ multiplex PCR; in TCRdb, only in-frame clones are kept and a portion is missing. The table lists under 85,000 clones, 88% of them singletons, with approximately 4.8% in the top ten. The CDR3 runs 15 residues. CDR1 SGHTA and CDR2 FQGTGA come from the germline V gene. V was clipped by 1 base and J by 6 bases; unmatched bases: 4. Whole-study findings and limits: Baseline seropositivity occurred in only a handful of AZD1222 recipients. White British people made up most donors, females outnumbered males, and clonal diversity was possibly underestimated. Spike-specific TCR breadth and depth were elevated following two AZD1222 doses.

In the case of this clone: The target antigen is unknown.

The rearrangement links TRBV7-3 to TRBJ2-1, with 9 nucleotides matching TRBD2. The source was peripheral blood, collected on day 0 of MenACWY control vaccination. The TCR sequence derives from an adult in good health. The CDR3 bases are TGTGCCAGCAGCTTAATGCGGGGGGGCGGCAATGAGCAGTTCTTC. As protein: CASSLMRGGGNEQFF.